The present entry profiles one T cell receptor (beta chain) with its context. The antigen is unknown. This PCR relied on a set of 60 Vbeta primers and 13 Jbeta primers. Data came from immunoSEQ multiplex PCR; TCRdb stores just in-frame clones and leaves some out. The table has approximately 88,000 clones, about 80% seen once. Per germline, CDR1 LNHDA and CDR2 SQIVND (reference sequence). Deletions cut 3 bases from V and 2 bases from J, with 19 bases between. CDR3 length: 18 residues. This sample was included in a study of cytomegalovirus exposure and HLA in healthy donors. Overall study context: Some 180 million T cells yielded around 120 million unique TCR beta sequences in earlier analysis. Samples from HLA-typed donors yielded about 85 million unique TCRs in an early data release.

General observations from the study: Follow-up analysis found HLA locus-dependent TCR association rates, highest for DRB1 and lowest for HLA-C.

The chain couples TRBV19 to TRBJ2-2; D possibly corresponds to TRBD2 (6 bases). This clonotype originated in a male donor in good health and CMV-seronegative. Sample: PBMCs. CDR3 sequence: CASSMARGISLNTGELFF. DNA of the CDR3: TGTGCCAGTAGTATGGCTCGGGGGATTAGTCTCAACACCGGGGAGCTGTTTTTT.